This is a list of T cell receptor beta chains from one sample in a study of shared clonotypes between healthy human individuals. Profiled with immunoSEQ multiplex PCR; TCRdb holds only in-frame clones, not every one. The profile shows about 580,000 clones, nearly 98% of them singletons. The sequenced sample was naive CD8+ T cells sorted from blood. The receptors shown here come from a young man in good health. The CDR3 runs from the conserved cysteine through the conserved F or W. The order of the fields is V gene, D gene, J gene, CDR3 protein. D genes are given only for firm matches.

>TRBV7-9|NA|TRBJ2-1
CASSASEEWGFHEQFF
>TRBV7-9|NA|TRBJ2-5
CASSSQLETQYF
>TRBV27|NA|TRBJ2-7
CASSFQAPSGEQYF
>TRBV30|NA|TRBJ1-5
CAWSIGTDSNQPQHF
>TRBV15|NA|TRBJ1-2
CATSRDARGDPYGYTF
>TRBV4-1|NA|TRBJ2-7
CASSQGSRLDYEQYF
>TRBV7-6|NA|TRBJ2-1
CASSLDNEQFF
>TRBV28|NA|TRBJ1-1
CASSLDPQVAFF
>TRBV13|NA|TRBJ2-7
CASSFRHEQYF
>TRBV4-3|TRBD2|TRBJ2-7
CASSQDLGLAGVYEQYF
>TRBV5-1|NA|TRBJ1-1
CASSLVGLMNTEAFF
>TRBV7-9|TRBD2|TRBJ2-1
CASSLAGLYDNEQFF
>TRBV5-6|NA|TRBJ2-1
CASSESRGPEQFF
>TRBV9|TRBD1|TRBJ1-3
CASIKTTGAGNTIYF
>TRBV7-9|TRBD2|TRBJ2-3
CASSSPGTSGRATDTQYF
>TRBV10-3|TRBD2|TRBJ2-3
CAIRPGAGGFLDTQYF
>TRBV7-9|NA|TRBJ2-1
CASSLALGSEQFF